These 9 T cell receptor beta chains were all obtained from the same sample, sequenced in a study of blood T cell repertoires in COVID-19. TCRdb keeps only in-frame clones here, not all; method: immunoSEQ multiplex PCR. This repertoire shows about 190,000 clones, more than 85% found once; its top ten account for approximately 1.1%. Sequenced: peripheral blood. All receptors come from a man younger than 40 with acute or convalescent COVID-19.

This chain connects TRBV25-1 to TRBJ2-3; tentative D call: TRBD2 (6 bases). Trimming shortened V by 5 bases and J by 0 bases, and 12 bases separated the two germline ends. There are 15 residues in the CDR3. Germline V gene sequence: CDR1 MGHDK, CDR2 SYGVNS. The CDR3 region has the DNA TGTGCCAGCAGTCTAGTAGCGGATAGCACAGATACGCAGTATTTT. Translated, it gives CASSLVADSTDTQYF.

V usage is TRBV4-2 and J usage is TRBJ1-2; TRBD1 is a possible D gene (6 bases). Germline V CDR1 and CDR2: LGHNA, YNFKEQ. The V gene lost 2 bases and the J gene lost 3 bases, with 16 bases spanning the gap. There are 16 residues in the CDR3. CDR3 in amino acids: CASSQPGQSQDYGYTF. CDR3 coding DNA: TGTGCCAGCAGCCAACCGGGACAATCCCAAGACTATGGCTACACCTTC.

This chain joins TRBV4-1 and TRBJ2-3, with D maybe TRBD1 (6 bases). The germline gives CDR1 MGHRA, CDR2 YSYEKL. The ends were cut back, 4 bases at V and 2 bases at J, with 13 bases in the middle. The CDR3 consists of 15 residues. Written as DNA, the CDR3 is TGCGCCAGCAGCCTAACAGGGATTGCCACAGATACGCAGTATTTT. Its translation is CASSLTGIATDTQYF.

J is TRBJ1-2 and V is TRBV18; 8 bases agree with TRBD1. The CDR3 covers 15 residues. Per the germline V gene, CDR1 is KGHSH and CDR2 is LQKENI. The J segment lost 3 bases and the V segment lost 6 bases, leaving 9 bases of the junction unmatched. The CDR3 protein is CASSRPGQADYGYTF. The CDR3 region has the DNA TGTGCCAGCTCCCGTCCGGGACAGGCCGACTATGGCTACACCTTC.

Here the CDR3 reads CASSLVGLAVDEQYF. Written as DNA, the CDR3 is TGTGCCAGCAGCTTGGTGGGACTAGCTGTGGACGAGCAGTACTTC. The chain recombines TRBV7-3 with TRBJ2-7; 9 bases match TRBD2. The CDR3 loop spans 15 amino acids. V was pared by 3 bases and J by 5 bases, with 8 bases of the junction left unmatched. Per germline, CDR1 SGHTA and CDR2 FQGTGA.

The chain couples TRBV5-1 to TRBJ1-3; D not resolved. Trimming shortened V by 0 bases and J by 0 bases, and 4 bases separated the two germline ends. The CDR3 runs 14 residues. CDR1 and CDR2 from the germline V gene are SGHRS and YFSETQ. The CDR3 nucleotides read TGCGCCAGCAGCTTGGCGGGCTCTGGAAACACCATATATTTT. It specifies CASSLAGSGNTIYF. The whole variable domain, remainder taken from reference TRBV5-1 and TRBJ1-3, is KAGVTQTPRYLIKTRGQQVTLSCSPISGHRSVSWYQQTPGQGLQFLFEYFSETQRNKGNFPGRFSGRQFSNSRSEMNVSTLELGDSALYLCASSLAGSGNTIYFGEGSWLTVV.

The chain is built from TRBV7-2 and TRBJ2-7; D uncertain. The V end lost 2 bases, the J end lost 4 bases, and 15 bases lay between the germline ends. Germline-derived CDR1 and CDR2 are SGHTA and FQGNSA. This CDR3 contains 15 residues. The DNA for the CDR3 is TGTGCCAGCAGCTTATCGCCCCAACCGGTTTACGAGCAGTACTTC. Encoded protein: CASSLSPQPVYEQYF.

This chain links TRBV4-1 with TRBJ1-3; no reliable D call. Germline-derived CDR1 and CDR2 are MGHRA and YSYEKL. The CDR3 consists of 15 residues. V lost 3 bases and J 0 bases, leaving 9 bases between the germline ends. The CDR3 coding sequence is TGCGCCAGCAGCCACCAGTACAACTCTGGAAACACCATATATTTT. Protein sequence: CASSHQYNSGNTIYF.

The chain joins TRBV28 to TRBJ1-3; the D gene is possibly TRBD1 (5 bases). The germline V gene has CDR1 MDHEN and CDR2 SYDVKM. The V gene lost 8 bases and the J gene lost 3 bases, with 20 bases spanning the gap. The CDR3 length is 16 residues. The CDR3 DNA follows: TGTGCCAGCCCCGGCCCCAACGGGGGAGGTGGAAACACCATATATTTT. It translates to CASPGPNGGGGNTIYF. Full variable domain (missing parts from reference TRBV28 and TRBJ1-3): DVKVTQSSRYLVKRTGEKVFLECVQDMDHENMFWYRQDPGLGLRLIYFSYDVKMKEKGDIPEGYSVSREKKERFSLILESASTNQTSMYLCASPGPNGGGGNTIYFGEGSWLTVV.